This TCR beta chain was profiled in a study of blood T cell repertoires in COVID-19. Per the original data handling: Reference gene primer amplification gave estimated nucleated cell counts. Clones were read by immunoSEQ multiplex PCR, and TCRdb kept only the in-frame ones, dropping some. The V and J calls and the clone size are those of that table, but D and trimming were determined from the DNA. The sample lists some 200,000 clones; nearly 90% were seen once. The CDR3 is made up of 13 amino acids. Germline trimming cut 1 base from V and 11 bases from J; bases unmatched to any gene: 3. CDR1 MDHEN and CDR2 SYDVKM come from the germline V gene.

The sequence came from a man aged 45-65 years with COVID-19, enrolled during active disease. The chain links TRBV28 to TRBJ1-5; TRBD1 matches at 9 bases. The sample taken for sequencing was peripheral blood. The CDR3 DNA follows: TGTGCCAGCAGTTTATCGGACAGGGGATCCCAGCATTTT. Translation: CASSLSDRGSQHF. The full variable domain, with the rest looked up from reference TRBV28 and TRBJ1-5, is DVKVTQSSRYLVKRTGEKVFLECVQDMDHENMFWYRQDPGLGLRLIYFSYDVKMKEKGDIPEGYSVSREKKERFSLILESASTNQTSMYLCASSLSDRGSQHFGDGTRLSIL.